This T cell receptor beta chain was obtained from a study of radiotherapy plus CTLA-4 blockade in lung cancer. On the study more broadly: Disease control reached more than 25%, with objective responses in under 20%. Whole-study findings and limits: Radiotherapy with ipilimumab was followed by blood expansion of tumor-derived clones. Early clonal dynamics of blood T cells, together with interferon-beta, were reported as the best response predictor.

As concerns this clone: Antigen unknown. The junction departs from germline at one end; a sequencing error may be responsible.

Enrolled patients, whose metastatic non-small-cell lung cancer was chemo-refractory, received focal radiation plus CTLA-4 blockade with ipilimumab. Produced via immunoSEQ multiplex PCR; TCRdb's table is partial and in-frame only. Counted here are approximately 83,000 clones, around 81% occurring once; the ten biggest clones make up 4%. Looked up from germline, CDR1 is MGHRA and CDR2 is YSYEKL. The CDR3 has 14 amino acids. The receptor was derived from a human donor with non-small cell lung cancer who had a partial response to radiotherapy plus ipilimumab. Some clones in this sample may be carry-over from other donors' samples. The rearrangement links TRBV4-1 to TRBJ1-1, with unresolved D. The specimen was peripheral blood, collected from a patient treated with radiotherapy plus ipilimumab. The CDR3, as DNA: TGTGCCAGCAGCCAGGTAAGCGTGAACACTGAAGCTTTCTTT. Translation gives CASSQVSVNTEAFF.